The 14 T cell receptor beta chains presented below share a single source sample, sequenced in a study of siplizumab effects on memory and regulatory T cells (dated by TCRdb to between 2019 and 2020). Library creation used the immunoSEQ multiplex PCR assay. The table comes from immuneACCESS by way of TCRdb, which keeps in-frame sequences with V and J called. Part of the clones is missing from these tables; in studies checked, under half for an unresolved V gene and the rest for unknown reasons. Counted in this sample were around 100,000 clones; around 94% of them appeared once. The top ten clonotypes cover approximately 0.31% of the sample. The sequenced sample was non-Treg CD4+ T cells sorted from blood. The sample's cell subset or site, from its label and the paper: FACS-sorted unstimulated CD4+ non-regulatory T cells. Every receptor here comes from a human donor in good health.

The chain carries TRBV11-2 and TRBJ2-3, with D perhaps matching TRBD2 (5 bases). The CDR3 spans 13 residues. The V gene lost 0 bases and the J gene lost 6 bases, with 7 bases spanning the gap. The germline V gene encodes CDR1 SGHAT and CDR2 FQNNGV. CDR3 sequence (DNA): TGTGCCAGCAGCTTAGATCGAGGGGATACGCAGTATTTT. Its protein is CASSLDRGDTQYF.

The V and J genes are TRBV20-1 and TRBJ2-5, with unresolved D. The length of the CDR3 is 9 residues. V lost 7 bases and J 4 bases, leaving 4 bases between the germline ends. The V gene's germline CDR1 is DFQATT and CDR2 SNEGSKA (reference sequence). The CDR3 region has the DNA TGCAGTGTGGGAGAGACCCAGTACTTC. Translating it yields CSVGETQYF.

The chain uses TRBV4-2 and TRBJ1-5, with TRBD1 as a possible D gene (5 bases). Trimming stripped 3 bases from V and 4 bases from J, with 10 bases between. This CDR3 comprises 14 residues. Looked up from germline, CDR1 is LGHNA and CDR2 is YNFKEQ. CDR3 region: CASSQTNRNQPQHF. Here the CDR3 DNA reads TGTGCCAGCAGCCAGACTAACAGGAATCAGCCCCAGCATTTT.

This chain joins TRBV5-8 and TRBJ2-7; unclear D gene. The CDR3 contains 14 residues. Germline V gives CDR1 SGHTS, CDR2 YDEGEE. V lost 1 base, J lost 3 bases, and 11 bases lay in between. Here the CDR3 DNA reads TGTGCCAGCAGCTTGCTTTTACAAAACTACGAGCAGTACTTC. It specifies CASSLLLQNYEQYF.

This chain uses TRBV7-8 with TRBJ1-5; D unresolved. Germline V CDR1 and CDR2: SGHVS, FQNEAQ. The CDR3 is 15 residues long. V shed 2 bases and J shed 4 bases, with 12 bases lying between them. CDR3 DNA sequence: TGTGCCAGCAGCTTACGTCCAGATCCAAATCAGCCCCAGCATTTT. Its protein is CASSLRPDPNQPQHF.

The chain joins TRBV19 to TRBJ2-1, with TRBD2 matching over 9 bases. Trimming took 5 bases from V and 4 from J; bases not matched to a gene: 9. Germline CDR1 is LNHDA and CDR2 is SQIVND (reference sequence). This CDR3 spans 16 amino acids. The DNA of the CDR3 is TGTGCCAGTAGTTCCTCCCGCGGGGGGGGGTACAATGAGCAGTTCTTC. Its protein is CASSSSRGGGYNEQFF.

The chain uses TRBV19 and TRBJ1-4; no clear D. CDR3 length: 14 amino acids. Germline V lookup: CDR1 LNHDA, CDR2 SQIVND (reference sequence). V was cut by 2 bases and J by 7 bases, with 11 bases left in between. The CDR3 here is CASSIPPEGEKLFF. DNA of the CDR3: TGTGCCAGTAGTATACCCCCGGAGGGTGAAAAACTGTTTTTT.

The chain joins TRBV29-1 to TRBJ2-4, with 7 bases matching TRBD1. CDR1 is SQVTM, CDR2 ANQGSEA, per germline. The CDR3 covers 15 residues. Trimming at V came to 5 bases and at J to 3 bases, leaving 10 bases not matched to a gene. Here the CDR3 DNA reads TGCAGCGTTTCCGGGACAGCTTCTGGCAAAAACATTCAGTACTTC. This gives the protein CSVSGTASGKNIQYF.

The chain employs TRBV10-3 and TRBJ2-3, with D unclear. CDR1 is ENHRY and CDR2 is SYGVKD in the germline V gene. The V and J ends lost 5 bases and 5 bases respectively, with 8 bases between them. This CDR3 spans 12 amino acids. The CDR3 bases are TGTGCCATCAGTTCAAACGAAGATACGCAGTATTTT. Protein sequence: CAISSNEDTQYF.

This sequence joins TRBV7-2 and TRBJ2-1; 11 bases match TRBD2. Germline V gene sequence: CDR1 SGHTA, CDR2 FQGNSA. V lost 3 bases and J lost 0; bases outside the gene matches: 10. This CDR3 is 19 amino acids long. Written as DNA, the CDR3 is TGTGCCAGCAGCTTCCCTAGCGGGGGGCCTCGAAGCTCCTACAATGAGCAGTTCTTC. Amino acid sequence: CASSFPSGGPRSSYNEQFF.

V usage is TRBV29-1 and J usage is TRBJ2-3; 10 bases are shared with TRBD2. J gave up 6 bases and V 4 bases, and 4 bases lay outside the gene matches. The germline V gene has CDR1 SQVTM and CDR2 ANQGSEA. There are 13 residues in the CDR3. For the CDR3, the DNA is TGCAGCGTTGTCCCTAGCGGGAGTGATACGCAGTATTTT. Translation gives CSVVPSGSDTQYF.

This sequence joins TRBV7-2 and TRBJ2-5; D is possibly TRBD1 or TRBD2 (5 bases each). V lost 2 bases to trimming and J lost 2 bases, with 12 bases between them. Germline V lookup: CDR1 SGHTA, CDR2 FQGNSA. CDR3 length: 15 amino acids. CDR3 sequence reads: CASSLPWGSQETQYF. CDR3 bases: TGTGCCAGCAGCTTACCTTGGGGGAGTCAAGAGACCCAGTACTTC.

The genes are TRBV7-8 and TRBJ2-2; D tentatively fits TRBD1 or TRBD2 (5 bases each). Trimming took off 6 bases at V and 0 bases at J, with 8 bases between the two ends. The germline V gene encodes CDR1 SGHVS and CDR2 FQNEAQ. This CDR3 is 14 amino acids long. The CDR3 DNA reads TGTGCCAGCAGACGGGACCCGAACACCGGGGAGCTGTTTTTT. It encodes CASRRDPNTGELFF.

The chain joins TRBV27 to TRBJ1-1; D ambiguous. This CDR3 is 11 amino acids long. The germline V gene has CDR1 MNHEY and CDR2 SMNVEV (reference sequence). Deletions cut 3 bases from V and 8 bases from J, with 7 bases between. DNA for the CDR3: TGTGCCAGCAGTTTTCATGGGGAAGCTTTCTTT. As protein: CASSFHGEAFF.